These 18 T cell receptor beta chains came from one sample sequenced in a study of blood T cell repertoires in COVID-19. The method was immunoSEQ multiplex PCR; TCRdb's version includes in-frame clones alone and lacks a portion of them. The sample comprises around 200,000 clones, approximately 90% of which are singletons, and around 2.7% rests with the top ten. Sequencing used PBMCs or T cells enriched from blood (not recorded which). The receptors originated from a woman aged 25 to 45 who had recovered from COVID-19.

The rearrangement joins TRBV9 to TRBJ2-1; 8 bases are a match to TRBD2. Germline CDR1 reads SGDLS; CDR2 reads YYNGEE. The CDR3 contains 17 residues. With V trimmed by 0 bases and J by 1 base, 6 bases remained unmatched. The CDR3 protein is CASSVVQRGLSYNEQFF. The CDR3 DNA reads TGTGCCAGCAGCGTAGTTCAGCGGGGGCTGTCCTACAATGAGCAGTTCTTC.

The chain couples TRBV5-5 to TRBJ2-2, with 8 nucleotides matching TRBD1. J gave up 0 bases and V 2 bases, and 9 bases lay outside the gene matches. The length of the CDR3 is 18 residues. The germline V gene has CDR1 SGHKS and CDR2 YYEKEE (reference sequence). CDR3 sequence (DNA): TGTGCCAGCAGCTTAAGACAGGGGAGTAACCCGAACACCGGGGAGCTGTTTTTT. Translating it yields CASSLRQGSNPNTGELFF.

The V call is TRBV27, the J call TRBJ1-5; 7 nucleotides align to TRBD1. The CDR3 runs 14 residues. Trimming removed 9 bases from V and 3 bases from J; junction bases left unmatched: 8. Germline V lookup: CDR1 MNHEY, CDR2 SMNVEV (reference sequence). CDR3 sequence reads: CASRGPGVNQPQHF. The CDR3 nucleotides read TGTGCCAGTAGGGGGCCCGGGGTCAATCAGCCCCAGCATTTT.

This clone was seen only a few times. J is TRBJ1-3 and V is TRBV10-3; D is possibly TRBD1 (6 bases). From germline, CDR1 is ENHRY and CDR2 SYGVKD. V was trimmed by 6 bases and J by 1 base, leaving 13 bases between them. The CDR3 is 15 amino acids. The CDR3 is CAIRSGGRSGNTIYF. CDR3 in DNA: TGTGCCATCAGGAGCGGGGGGCGTTCTGGAAACACCATATATTTT.

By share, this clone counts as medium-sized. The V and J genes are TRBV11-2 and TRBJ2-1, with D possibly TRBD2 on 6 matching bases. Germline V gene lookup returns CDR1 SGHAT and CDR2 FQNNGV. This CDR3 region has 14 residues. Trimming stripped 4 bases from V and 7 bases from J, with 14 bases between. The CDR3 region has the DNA TGTGCCAGCAGCTCTCGGGGGACGGGGAATGAGCAGTTCTTC. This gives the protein CASSSRGTGNEQFF.

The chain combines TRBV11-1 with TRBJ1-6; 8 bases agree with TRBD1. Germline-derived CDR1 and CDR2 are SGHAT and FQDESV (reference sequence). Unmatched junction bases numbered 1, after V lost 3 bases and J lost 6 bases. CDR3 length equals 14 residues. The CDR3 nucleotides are TGTGCCAGCAGCTTCGACAGGGGTAATTCACCCCTCCACTTT. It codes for CASSFDRGNSPLHF.

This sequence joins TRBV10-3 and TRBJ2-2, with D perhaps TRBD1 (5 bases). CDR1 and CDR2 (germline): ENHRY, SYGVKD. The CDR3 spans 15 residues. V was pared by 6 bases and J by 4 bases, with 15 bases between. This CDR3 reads CAIRGQEYVTGELFF. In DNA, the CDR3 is TGTGCCATCAGGGGGCAGGAATATGTCACCGGGGAGCTGTTTTTT.

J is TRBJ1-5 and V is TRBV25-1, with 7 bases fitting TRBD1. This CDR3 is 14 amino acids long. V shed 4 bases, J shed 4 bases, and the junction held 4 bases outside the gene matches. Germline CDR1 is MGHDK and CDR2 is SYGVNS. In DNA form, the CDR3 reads TGTGCCAGCAGTGGTAGACAGGGTAATCAGCCCCAGCATTTT. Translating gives CASSGRQGNQPQHF.

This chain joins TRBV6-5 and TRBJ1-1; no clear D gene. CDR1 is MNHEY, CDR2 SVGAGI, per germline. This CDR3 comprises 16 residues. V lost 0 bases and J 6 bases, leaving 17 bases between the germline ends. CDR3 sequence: CASSYSTNIWPAEAFF. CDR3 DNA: TGTGCCAGCAGTTACTCGACAAATATTTGGCCGGCTGAAGCTTTCTTT.

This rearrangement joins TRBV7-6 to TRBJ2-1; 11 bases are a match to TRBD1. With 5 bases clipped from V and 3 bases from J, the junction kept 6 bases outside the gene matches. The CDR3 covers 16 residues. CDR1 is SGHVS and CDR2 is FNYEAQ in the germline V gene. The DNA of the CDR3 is TGTGCCAGCAGCGGCCCCGGGACAGGGGGCTACAATGAGCAGTTCTTC. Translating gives CASSGPGTGGYNEQFF.

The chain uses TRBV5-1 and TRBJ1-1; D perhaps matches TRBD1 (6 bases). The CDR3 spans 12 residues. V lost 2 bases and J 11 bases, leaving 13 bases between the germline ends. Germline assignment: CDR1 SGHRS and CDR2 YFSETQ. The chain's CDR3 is CASSLQGGVAFF. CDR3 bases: TGCGCCAGCAGCTTACAGGGTGGGGTTGCTTTCTTT.

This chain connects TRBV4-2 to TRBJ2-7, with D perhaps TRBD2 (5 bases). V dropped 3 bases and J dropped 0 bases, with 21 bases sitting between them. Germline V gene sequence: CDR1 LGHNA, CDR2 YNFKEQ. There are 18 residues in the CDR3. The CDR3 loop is CASSQRETMATDSYEQYF. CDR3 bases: TGTGCCAGCAGCCAGAGGGAAACCATGGCGACGGACTCCTACGAGCAGTACTTC.

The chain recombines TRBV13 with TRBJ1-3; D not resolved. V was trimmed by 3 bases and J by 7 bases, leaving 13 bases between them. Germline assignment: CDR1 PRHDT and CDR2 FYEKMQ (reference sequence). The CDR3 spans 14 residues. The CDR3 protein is CASSFDSNDNTIYF. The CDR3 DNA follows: TGTGCCAGCAGCTTTGACTCGAATGATAACACCATATATTTT.

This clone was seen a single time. CDR3 nucleotides: TGTGCCAGCTCACACGGGGACAGGGGAAGTGGCAATCAGCCCCAGCATTTT. As protein: CASSHGDRGSGNQPQHF. The chain is built from TRBV18 and TRBJ1-5; 10 bases are shared with TRBD1. Losses at the gene ends were 4 bases for V and 2 bases for J; bases not matched to a gene: 8. CDR1 is KGHSH, CDR2 LQKENI, per germline. CDR3 length: 17 amino acids.

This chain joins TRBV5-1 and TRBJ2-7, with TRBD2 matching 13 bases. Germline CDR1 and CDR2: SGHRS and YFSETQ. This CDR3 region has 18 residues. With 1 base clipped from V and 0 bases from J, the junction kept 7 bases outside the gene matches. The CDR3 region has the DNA TGCGCCAGCAGCTTGTTGACTAGCGGGGGGCTTAGCTCCTACGAGCAGTACTTC. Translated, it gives CASSLLTSGGLSSYEQYF.

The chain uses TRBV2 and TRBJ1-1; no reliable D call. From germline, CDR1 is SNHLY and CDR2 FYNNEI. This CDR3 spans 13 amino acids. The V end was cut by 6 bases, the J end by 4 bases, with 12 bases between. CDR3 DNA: TGTGCCAGCAGCGCCGGGATCTTCACTGAAGCTTTCTTT. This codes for CASSAGIFTEAFF. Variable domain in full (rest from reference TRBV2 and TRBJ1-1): EPEVTQTPSHQVTQMGQEVILRCVPISNHLYFYWYRQILGQKVEFLVSFYNNEISEKSEIFDDQFSVERPDGSNFTLKIRSTKLEDSAMYFCASSAGIFTEAFFGQGTRLTVV.

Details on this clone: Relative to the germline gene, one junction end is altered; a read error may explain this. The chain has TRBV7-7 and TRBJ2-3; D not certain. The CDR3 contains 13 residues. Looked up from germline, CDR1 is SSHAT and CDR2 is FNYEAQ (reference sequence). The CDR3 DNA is TGTGCTAGCAGCCCTGAGGTCACAGATACGCAGTATTTT. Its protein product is CASSPEVTDTQYF.

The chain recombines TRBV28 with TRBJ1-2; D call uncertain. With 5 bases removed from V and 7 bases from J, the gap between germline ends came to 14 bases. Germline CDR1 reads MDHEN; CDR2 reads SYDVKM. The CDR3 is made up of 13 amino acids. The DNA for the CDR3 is TGTGCCAGCAGTCTAGAATATATGGGTGGCTACACCTTC. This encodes CASSLEYMGGYTF.